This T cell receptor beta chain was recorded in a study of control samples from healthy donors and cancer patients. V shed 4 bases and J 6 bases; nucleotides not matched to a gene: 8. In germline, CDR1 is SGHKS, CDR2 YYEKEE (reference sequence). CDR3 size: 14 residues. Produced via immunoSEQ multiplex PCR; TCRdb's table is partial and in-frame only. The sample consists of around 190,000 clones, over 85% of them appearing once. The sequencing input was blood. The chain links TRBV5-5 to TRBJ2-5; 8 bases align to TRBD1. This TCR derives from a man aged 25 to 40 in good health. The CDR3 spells CASSLDRGTQTQYF. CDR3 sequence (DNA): TGTGCCAGCAGCCTAGACAGGGGAACCCAGACCCAGTACTTC.